One and the same sample provided the 22 T cell receptor beta chains below, sequenced in a study of PD-1 blockade in mismatch repair-deficient tumors. Assay used: immunoSEQ multiplex PCR; TCRdb lists only in-frame clones, some missing. The profile covers around 51,000 clones, with approximately 84% appearing a single time and more than 8% taken by the ten largest. The source material was peripheral blood, sampled 20 weeks after starting pembrolizumab. The source is an adult with mismatch repair-deficient cancer.

The chain recombines TRBV7-9 with TRBJ2-5; 11 bases agree with TRBD2. The J call may be mistaken, given a closer DNA end match to TRBJ2-7. From germline, CDR1 is SEHNR and CDR2 FQNEAQ (reference sequence). CDR3 length equals 16 residues. CDR3 DNA: TGTGCCAGCAGCTCAGCCTCTAGCGGGAGGTCCTACGAGCAGTACTTC. This gives the protein CASSSASSGRSYEQYF.

The rearrangement uses TRBV7-9 and TRBJ1-2, with D uncertain. Trimming took off 0 bases at V and 4 bases at J, with 9 bases between the two ends. Germline assignment: CDR1 SEHNR and CDR2 FQNEAQ (reference sequence). The CDR3 extends over 14 amino acids. Here the CDR3 reads CASSLASGPYGYTF. In DNA, the CDR3 is TGTGCCAGCAGCTTAGCGTCCGGGCCCTATGGCTACACCTTC. Full variable domain (outside the CDR3, taken from reference TRBV7-9 and TRBJ1-2): DTGVSQNPRHKITKRGQNVTFRCDPISEHNRLYWYRQTLGQGPEFLTYFQNEAQLEKSRLLSDRFSAERPKGSFSTLEIQRTEQGDSAMYLCASSLASGPYGYTFGSGTRLTVV.

The chain has TRBV11-3 and TRBJ2-7; 8 bases align to TRBD1. This CDR3 comprises 16 residues. Germline CDR1 is SGHNT and CDR2 is YENEEA. With V trimmed by 5 bases and J by 1 base, 10 bases remained unmatched. This CDR3 reads CASSDTATGVSYEQYF. Here the CDR3 DNA reads TGTGCCAGCAGCGATACAGCGACAGGGGTTTCCTACGAGCAGTACTTC.

This clone was recorded once. V is TRBV19 and J is TRBJ2-1; TRBD2 might be the D (6 bases). Trimming removed 8 bases at V and 5 bases at J, with 22 bases between. The CDR3 is 16 residues long. Germline-derived CDR1 and CDR2 are LNHDA and SQIVND (reference sequence). CDR3 sequence reads: CASFFSTEGTHNEQFF. For the CDR3, the DNA is TGTGCCAGTTTCTTTTCGACGGAGGGTACGCACAATGAGCAGTTCTTC.

The CDR3 region has the DNA TGTGCCAGCAGCTTAGGGTCAGATACGCAGTATTTT. Protein product: CASSLGSDTQYF. The chain employs TRBV11-3 and TRBJ2-3, with D uncertain. Germline-derived CDR1 and CDR2 are SGHNT and YENEEA. V lost 1 base to trimming and J lost 4 bases, with 3 bases between them. The CDR3 runs to 12 residues.

DNA of the CDR3: TGTGCCAGCAGTTACAACTCGGAGAACACCGGGGAGCTGTTTTTT. Encoded protein: CASSYNSENTGELFF. The J gene is TRBJ2-2, the V gene TRBV6-6; D ambiguous. The CDR3 extends over 15 amino acids. CDR1 is MNHNY, CDR2 SVGAGI, per germline (reference sequence). Trimming left V 2 bases short and J 1 base short, with 8 bases between.

The gene calls are TRBV19 and TRBJ2-1; TRBD1 matches at 7 bases. The CDR3 sequence is 15 residues long. Germline V gene lookup returns CDR1 LNHDA and CDR2 SQIVND (reference sequence). V gave up 7 bases and J gave up 7 bases; unmatched junction bases: 13. The CDR3 loop reads CASTSPGTVPNEQFF. The CDR3 nucleotides are TGTGCCAGTACCTCTCCTGGGACAGTTCCTAATGAGCAGTTCTTC.

The V call is TRBV29-1, the J call TRBJ2-7; weak D call: TRBD1 (6 bases). The CDR3 has 17 residues. Trimming left V 5 bases short and J 1 base short, with 24 bases between. Germline V lookup: CDR1 SQVTM, CDR2 ANQGSEA. CDR3 protein: CSVSTYKSRDTSYEQYF. The DNA for the CDR3 is TGCAGCGTTTCAACTTATAAGTCTCGGGACACTTCCTACGAGCAGTACTTC.

V is TRBV6-7 and J is TRBJ1-2; D remains ambiguous. TRBV6-7 is reported as an ORF; its role is uncertain. The V gene lost 6 bases and the J gene lost 1 base, with 15 bases spanning the gap. CDR3 length: 15 residues. The DNA of the CDR3 is TGTGCCAGCAGGAGTTCCAGGATGCATAACTATGGCTACACCTTC. Residues: CASRSSRMHNYGYTF.

The rearrangement joins TRBV27 to TRBJ1-2; 7 nucleotides match TRBD1. V lost 2 bases, J lost 5 bases, and 2 bases stayed unmatched. The V gene's germline CDR1 is MNHEY and CDR2 SMNVEV (reference sequence). There are 13 residues in the CDR3. The CDR3 loop is CASSLETGYGYTF. The CDR3 region has the DNA TGTGCCAGCAGTTTAGAGACAGGGTATGGCTACACCTTC.

This chain connects TRBV30 to TRBJ2-7, with 7 bases matching TRBD1. In germline, CDR1 is GTSNPN, CDR2 SVGIG (reference sequence). V dropped 5 bases and J dropped 4; count of bases not matched to a gene: 5. The CDR3 runs to 12 residues. The CDR3 DNA reads as TGTGCCTGGTATAAGGGGGCTTACGAGCAGTACTTC. Translated: CAWYKGAYEQYF.

The rearrangement joins TRBV27 to TRBJ2-1; D tentatively reads TRBD1 or TRBD2 (5 bases each). The CDR3 is 15 amino acids. Germline V gene lookup returns CDR1 MNHEY and CDR2 SMNVEV (reference sequence). V was trimmed by 1 base and J by 4 bases, leaving 11 bases between them. CDR3 sequence (DNA): TGTGCCAGCAGTTTATTCGGGGACCATTACAATGAGCAGTTCTTC. This translates into CASSLFGDHYNEQFF.

The chain couples TRBV5-1 to TRBJ2-5; D is possibly TRBD1 (5 bases). V lost 7 bases and J lost 2, with 15 bases in between. The germline V gene encodes CDR1 SGHRS and CDR2 YFSETQ. This CDR3 comprises 14 residues. CDR3 nucleotides: TGCGCCAGCCTTGACAGTACTTTTCAAGAGACCCAGTACTTC. Translating it yields CASLDSTFQETQYF.

V is TRBV7-7 and J is TRBJ2-1; TRBD2 aligns across 12 bases. Germline V CDR1 and CDR2: SSHAT, FNYEAQ (reference sequence). The CDR3 consists of 15 residues. The CDR3 DNA follows: TGTGCTAGCGTAGAGAGGACTAGCGGGAACAATGAGCAGTTCTTC. Its translation: CASVERTSGNNEQFF.

The CDR3 DNA is TGTGCCAGCAGTTTAAGAATGCCGGGACGGAAAGAGACCCAGTACTTC. Residues: CASSLRMPGRKETQYF. The chain links TRBV28 to TRBJ2-5; D tentatively reads TRBD1 or TRBD2 (5 bases each). The ends were cut back, 2 bases at V and 3 bases at J, with 16 bases in the middle. The germline V gene has CDR1 MDHEN and CDR2 SYDVKM. The CDR3 covers 16 residues.

The V and J genes are TRBV6-1 and TRBJ1-1; 9 bases line up with TRBD1. The CDR3 extends over 13 amino acids. Unmatched junction bases numbered 0, after V lost 6 bases and J lost 1 base. From germline, CDR1 is MNHNS and CDR2 SASEGT. The CDR3 DNA reads TGTGCCAGCAGGGACAGGGGGAACACTGAAGCTTTCTTT. Translation: CASRDRGNTEAFF.

The gene calls are TRBV6-5 and TRBJ2-1; TRBD2 aligns across 9 bases. Trimming removed 5 bases from V and 7 bases from J; junction bases left unmatched: 3. The CDR3 totals 13 residues. Germline assignment: CDR1 MNHEY and CDR2 SVGAGI. The CDR3: CASSLSGRNEQFF. The DNA of the CDR3 is TGTGCCAGCAGTCTTAGCGGGAGAAATGAGCAGTTCTTC.

This chain uses TRBV19 with TRBJ2-5; possible D gene TRBD1, 5 bases. Germline CDR1 and CDR2: LNHDA and SQIVND (reference sequence). With 8 bases removed from V and 5 bases from J, the gap between germline ends came to 9 bases. The CDR3 loop spans 11 amino acids. DNA for the CDR3: TGTGCCAGTGGGGCGGCGGAGACCCAGTACTTC. This sequence encodes CASGAAETQYF.

This clone appeared once. The chain carries TRBV5-4 and TRBJ1-2; TRBD1 aligns across 7 bases. The CDR3 consists of 19 residues. CDR1 is SGHNT, CDR2 YYREEE, per germline (reference sequence). V gave up 0 bases and J gave up 1 base; unmatched junction bases: 15. The CDR3 DNA reads TGTGCCAGCAGCTTGGCGGGGACAGCTTGGAAAGGGGTTAACTATGGCTACACCTTC. This codes for CASSLAGTAWKGVNYGYTF.

This clone was found a few times. This rearrangement joins TRBV6-1 to TRBJ2-1; D not resolved. Trimming cost V 0 bases and J 0 bases, with 6 bases left between them. The CDR3 has 15 residues. The germline V gene has CDR1 MNHNS and CDR2 SASEGT. The CDR3 loop reads CASSEAGPSYNEQFF. CDR3 coding DNA: TGTGCCAGCAGTGAAGCTGGCCCCTCCTACAATGAGCAGTTCTTC.

The V gene is TRBV5-4, the J gene TRBJ2-5; D is perhaps TRBD2 (5 bases). Germline-derived CDR1 and CDR2 are SGHNT and YYREEE (reference sequence). The CDR3 extends over 14 amino acids. V dropped 9 bases and J dropped 7 bases, with 22 bases sitting between them. The CDR3 sequence: CATVLDSSSGTQYF. The CDR3 nucleotides are TGTGCCACGGTATTGGACTCGTCCTCAGGGACCCAGTACTTC.

The chain employs TRBV9 and TRBJ2-5, with TRBD2 matching 9 bases. J gave up 0 bases and V 0 bases, and 6 bases lay outside the gene matches. Germline lookup yields CDR1 SGDLS and CDR2 YYNGEE. The CDR3 runs 17 residues. The CDR3 sequence: CASSVGLAGLYQETQYF. CDR3 sequence (DNA): TGTGCCAGCAGCGTAGGTCTAGCGGGATTGTACCAAGAGACCCAGTACTTC.